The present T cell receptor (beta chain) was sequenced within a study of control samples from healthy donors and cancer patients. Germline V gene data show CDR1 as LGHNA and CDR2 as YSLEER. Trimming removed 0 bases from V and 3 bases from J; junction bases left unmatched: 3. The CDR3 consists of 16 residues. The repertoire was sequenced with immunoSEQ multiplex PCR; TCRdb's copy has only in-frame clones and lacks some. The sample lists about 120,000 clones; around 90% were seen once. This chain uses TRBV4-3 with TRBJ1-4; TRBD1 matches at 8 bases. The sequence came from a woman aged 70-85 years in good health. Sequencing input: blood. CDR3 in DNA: TGCGCCAGCAGCCAAGAGGGGGACAGGCCTAATGAAAAACTGTTTTTT. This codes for CASSQEGDRPNEKLFF.